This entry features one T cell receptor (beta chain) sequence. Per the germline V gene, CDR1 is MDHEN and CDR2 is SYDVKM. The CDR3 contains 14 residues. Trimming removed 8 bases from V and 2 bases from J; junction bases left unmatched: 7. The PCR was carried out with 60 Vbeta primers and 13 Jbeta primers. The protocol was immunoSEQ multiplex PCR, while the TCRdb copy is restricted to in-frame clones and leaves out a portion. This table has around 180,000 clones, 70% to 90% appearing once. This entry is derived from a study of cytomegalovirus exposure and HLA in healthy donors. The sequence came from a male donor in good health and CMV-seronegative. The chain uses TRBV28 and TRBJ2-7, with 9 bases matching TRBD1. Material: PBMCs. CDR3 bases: TGTGCCAGCCTTCGGGACAGGGTACCCTACGAGCAGTACTTC. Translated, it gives CASLRDRVPYEQYF. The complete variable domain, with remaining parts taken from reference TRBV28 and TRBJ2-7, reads DVKVTQSSRYLVKRTGEKVFLECVQDMDHENMFWYRQDPGLGLRLIYFSYDVKMKEKGDIPEGYSVSREKKERFSLILESASTNQTSMYLCASLRDRVPYEQYFGPGTRLTVT.